This T cell receptor (beta chain) comes out of a study of blood T cells in healthy people across ages. Whole-study results and caveats: A roughly linear fall in TCR beta diversity per million T cells was seen with increasing age.

The use of a sample-barcoded 5' primer and a J-beta primer mix characterized a second PCR of about 7 to 12 cycles. A single record per CDR3 protein comes from TCRdb applying MiXCR to the 5' RACE reads. The sample has some 750,000 distinct CDR3 sequences, about a fifth seen once. This clonotype came up a few times. Its antigen remains unknown. At least 5 micrograms of total RNA were extracted per sample. The CDR3 spans 14 residues. The V gene lost 6 bases and the J gene lost 5 bases, with 16 bases spanning the gap. CDR1 and CDR2 (germline): MNHEY, SVGEGT. This sequence originates from an older man in good health. The V call is TRBV6-2 or TRBV6-3, the J call TRBJ2-5; tentatively, D is TRBD2 (5 bases). The sequenced sample was blood. The CDR3 sequence is CASRDLLSGETQYF. The CDR3 coding sequence is TGTGCCAGCAGGGATTTGTTATCGGGGGAGACCCAGTACTTC.